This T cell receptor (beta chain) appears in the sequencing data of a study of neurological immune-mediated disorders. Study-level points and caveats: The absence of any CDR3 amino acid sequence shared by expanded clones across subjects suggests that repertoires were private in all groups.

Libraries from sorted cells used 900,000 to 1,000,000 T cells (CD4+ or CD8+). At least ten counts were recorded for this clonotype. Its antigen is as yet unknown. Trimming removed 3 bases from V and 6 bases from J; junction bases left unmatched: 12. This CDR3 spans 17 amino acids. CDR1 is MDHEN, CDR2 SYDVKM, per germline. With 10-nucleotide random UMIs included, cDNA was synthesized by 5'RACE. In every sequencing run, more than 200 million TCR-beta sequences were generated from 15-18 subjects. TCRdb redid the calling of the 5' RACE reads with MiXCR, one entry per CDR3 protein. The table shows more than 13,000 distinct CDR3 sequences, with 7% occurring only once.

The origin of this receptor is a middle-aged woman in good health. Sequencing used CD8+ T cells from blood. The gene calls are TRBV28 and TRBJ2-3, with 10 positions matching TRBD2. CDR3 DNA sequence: TGTGCCAGCAGTTTTGCCAGCGGGAGGGCCAAGGCTGATACGCAGTATTTT. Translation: CASSFASGRAKADTQYF.